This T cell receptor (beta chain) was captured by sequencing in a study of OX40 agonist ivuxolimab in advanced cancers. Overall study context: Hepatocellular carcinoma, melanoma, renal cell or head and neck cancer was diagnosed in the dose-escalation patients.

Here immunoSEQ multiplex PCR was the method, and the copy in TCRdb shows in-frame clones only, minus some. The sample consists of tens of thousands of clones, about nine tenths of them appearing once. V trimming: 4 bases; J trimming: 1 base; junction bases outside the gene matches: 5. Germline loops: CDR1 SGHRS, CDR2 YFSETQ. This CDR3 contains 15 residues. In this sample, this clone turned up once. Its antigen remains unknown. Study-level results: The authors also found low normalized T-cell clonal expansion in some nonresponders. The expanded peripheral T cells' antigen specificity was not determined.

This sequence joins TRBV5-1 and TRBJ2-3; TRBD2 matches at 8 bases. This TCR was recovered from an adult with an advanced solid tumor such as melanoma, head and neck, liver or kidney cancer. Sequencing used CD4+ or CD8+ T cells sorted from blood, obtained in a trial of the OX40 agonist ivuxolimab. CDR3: CASSPPGLGTDTQYF. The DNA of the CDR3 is TGCGCCAGCAGCCCTCCGGGACTAGGCACAGATACGCAGTATTTT.